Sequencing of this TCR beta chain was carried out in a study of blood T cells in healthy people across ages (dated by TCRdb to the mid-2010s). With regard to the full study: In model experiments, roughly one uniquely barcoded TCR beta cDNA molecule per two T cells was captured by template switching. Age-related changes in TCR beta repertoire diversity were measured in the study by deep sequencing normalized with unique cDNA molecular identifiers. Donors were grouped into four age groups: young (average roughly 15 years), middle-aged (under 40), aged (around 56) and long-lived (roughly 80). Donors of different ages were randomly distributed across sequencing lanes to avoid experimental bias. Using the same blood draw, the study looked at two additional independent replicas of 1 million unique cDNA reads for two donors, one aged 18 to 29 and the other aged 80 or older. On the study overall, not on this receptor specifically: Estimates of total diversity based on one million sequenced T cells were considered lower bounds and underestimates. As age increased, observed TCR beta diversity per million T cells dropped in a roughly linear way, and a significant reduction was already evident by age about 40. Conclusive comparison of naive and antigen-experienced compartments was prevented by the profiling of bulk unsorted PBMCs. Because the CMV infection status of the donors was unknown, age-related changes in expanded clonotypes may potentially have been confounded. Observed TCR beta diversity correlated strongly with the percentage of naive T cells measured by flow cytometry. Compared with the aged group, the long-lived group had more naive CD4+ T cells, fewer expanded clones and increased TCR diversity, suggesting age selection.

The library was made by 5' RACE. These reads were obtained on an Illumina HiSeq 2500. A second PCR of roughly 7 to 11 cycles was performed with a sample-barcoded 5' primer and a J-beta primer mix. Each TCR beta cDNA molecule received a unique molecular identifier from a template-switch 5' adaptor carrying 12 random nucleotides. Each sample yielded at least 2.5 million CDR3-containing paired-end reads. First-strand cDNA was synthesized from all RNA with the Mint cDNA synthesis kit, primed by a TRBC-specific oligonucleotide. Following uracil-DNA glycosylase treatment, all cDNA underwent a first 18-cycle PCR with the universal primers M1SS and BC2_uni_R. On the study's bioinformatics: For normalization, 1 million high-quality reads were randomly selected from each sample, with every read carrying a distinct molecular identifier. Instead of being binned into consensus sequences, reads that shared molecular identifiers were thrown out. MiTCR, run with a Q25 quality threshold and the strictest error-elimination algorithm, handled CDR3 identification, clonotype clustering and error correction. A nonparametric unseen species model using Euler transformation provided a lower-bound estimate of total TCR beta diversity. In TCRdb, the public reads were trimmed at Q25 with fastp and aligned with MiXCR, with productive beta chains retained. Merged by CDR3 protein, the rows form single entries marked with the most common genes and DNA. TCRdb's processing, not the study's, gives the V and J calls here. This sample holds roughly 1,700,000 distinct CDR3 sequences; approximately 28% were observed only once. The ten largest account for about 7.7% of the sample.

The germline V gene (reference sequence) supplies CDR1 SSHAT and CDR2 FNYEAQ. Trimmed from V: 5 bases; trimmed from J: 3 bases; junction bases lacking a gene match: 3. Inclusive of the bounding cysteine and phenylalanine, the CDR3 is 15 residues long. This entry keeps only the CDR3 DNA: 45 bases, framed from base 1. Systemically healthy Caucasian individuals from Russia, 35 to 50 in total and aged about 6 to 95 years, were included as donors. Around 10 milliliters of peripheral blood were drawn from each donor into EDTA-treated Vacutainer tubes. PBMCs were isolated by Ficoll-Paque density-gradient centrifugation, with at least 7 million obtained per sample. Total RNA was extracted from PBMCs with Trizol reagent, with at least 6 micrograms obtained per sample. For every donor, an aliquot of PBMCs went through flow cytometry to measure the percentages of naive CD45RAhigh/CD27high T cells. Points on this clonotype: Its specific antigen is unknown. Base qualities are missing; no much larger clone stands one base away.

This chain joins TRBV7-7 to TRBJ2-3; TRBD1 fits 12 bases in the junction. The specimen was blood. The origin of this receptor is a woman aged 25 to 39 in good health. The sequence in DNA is TGTGCCAGCAGCATGGGACAGGGGGCAACAGATACGCAGTATTTT. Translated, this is CASSMGQGATDTQYF.